A selection of T cell receptor beta chains follows, all from one sample in a study of blood T cell repertoires in COVID-19. Assay: immunoSEQ multiplex PCR; the TCRdb copy retains only in-frame clones and omits some. Here the sample spans 150,000 to 160,000 clones, approximately 80% being singletons. The sample was peripheral blood. Source of these receptors: a woman aged 55-69 years with COVID-19, enrolled during active disease. CDR3s include the opening cysteine and the closing phenylalanine or tryptophan.

v_gene: TRBV7-6
CDR3aa: CASSLRSGNTEAFF

v_gene: TRBV27
CDR3aa: CASSPGVKRAEAFF

v_gene: TRBV6-5
CDR3aa: CASRAGTPSGEAFF

v_gene: TRBV18
CDR3aa: CASSPNSGTYNEQFF

v_gene: TRBV19
CDR3aa: CATMGPTGNRGTDTQYF

v_gene: TRBV29-1
CDR3aa: CSVERVAGKTGELFF

v_gene: TRBV7-8
CDR3aa: CASSLGEGRGYGYTF

v_gene: TRBV3-1/TRBV3-2
CDR3aa: CASSPRGSGRADTQYF

v_gene: TRBV27
CDR3aa: CASSLLGNQPQHF

v_gene: TRBV19
CDR3aa: CASSRTGNSGANVLTF

v_gene: TRBV5-1
CDR3aa: CASSLAALSRETQYF

v_gene: TRBV5-1
CDR3aa: CASRPDGDSNQPQHF

v_gene: TRBV6-6
CDR3aa: CASSYYGQGIGTEAFF

v_gene: TRBV5-4
CDR3aa: CASSSTSGYNEQFF

v_gene: TRBV5-4
CDR3aa: CASSLLGTESPLHF

v_gene: TRBV7-9
CDR3aa: CASSLAPRGGGDGYTF

v_gene: TRBV3-1/TRBV3-2
CDR3aa: CSSGRRGISYNEQFF

v_gene: TRBV19
CDR3aa: CASSTGLAGRYNEQFF

v_gene: TRBV14
CDR3aa: CASSQEKRVTEAFF

v_gene: TRBV27
CDR3aa: CASSMRTGGIMNTEAFF

v_gene: TRBV4-1
CDR3aa: CASSQGTISTPLHF

v_gene: TRBV7-2
CDR3aa: CASSLVPKQGRYGYTF

v_gene: TRBV3-1/TRBV3-2
CDR3aa: CASSPIRASGGSNTGELFF

v_gene: TRBV28
CDR3aa: CASRVTGINEKLFF

v_gene: TRBV7-3
CDR3aa: CASKGALAGMNTEAFF

v_gene: TRBV7-9
CDR3aa: CASSIQTSYGYTF

v_gene: TRBV7-9
CDR3aa: CASSLANGGRNTIYF

v_gene: TRBV9
CDR3aa: CASSVVGPGGDTGELFF

v_gene: TRBV6-5
CDR3aa: CASSSIPGTDTQYF

v_gene: TRBV27
CDR3aa: CASSLRQGGETQYF

v_gene: TRBV7-7
CDR3aa: CASSHFGTGELFF

v_gene: TRBV19
CDR3aa: CASSKGQLEAFF

v_gene: TRBV7-9
CDR3aa: CASSGRTGGFSEAFF

v_gene: TRBV29-1
CDR3aa: CSVETGGNTEAFF

v_gene: TRBV7-3
CDR3aa: CASSTGTGEYTF

v_gene: TRBV27
CDR3aa: CASRKQGMNEQFF

v_gene: TRBV24-1
CDR3aa: CATGTSDASGYTF

v_gene: TRBV30
CDR3aa: CAWSRPIFGDYTF

v_gene: TRBV6-5
CDR3aa: CASSLDRGLETQYF

v_gene: TRBV29-1
CDR3aa: CSALAGGNTDTQYF

v_gene: TRBV3-1/TRBV3-2
CDR3aa: CASSRQTSGSADTQYF

v_gene: TRBV27
CDR3aa: CASSLTGTANGYTF

v_gene: TRBV10-1
CDR3aa: CASTGDTGELFF

v_gene: TRBV6-5
CDR3aa: CASSSGVGGYTF

v_gene: TRBV19
CDR3aa: CASKTGADRYNEQFF

v_gene: TRBV25-1
CDR3aa: CASSDVGQLYEQYF

v_gene: TRBV6-5
CDR3aa: CASSYQGRETQYF

v_gene: TRBV5-1
CDR3aa: CASREGTGGYNEQFF

v_gene: TRBV6-5
CDR3aa: CASSYSPDQPQHF

v_gene: TRBV5-1
CDR3aa: CASSTTSGTPYEQYF

v_gene: TRBV7-3
CDR3aa: CASSPSRAPLYTDTQYF

v_gene: TRBV6-5
CDR3aa: CASSYSPGSMAGPLHF

v_gene: TRBV7-9
CDR3aa: CASSLEESNYGYTF

v_gene: TRBV10-1
CDR3aa: CASSERRRGQFF

v_gene: TRBV6-5
CDR3aa: CASSLRGFSTDTQYF

v_gene: TRBV5-6
CDR3aa: CASSRARGEKLFF

v_gene: TRBV5-1
CDR3aa: CASGRDRGRETQYF

v_gene: TRBV29-1
CDR3aa: CSVERGGFGDTQYF